A selection of T cell receptor beta chains follows, all from one sample in a study of blood T cell repertoires in COVID-19. TCRdb's table, derived via immunoSEQ multiplex PCR, lists solely in-frame clones and lacks some. In the table there are tens of thousands of clones, around 90% of which are singletons. Sequenced sample: peripheral blood. The receptors derive from a woman aged 80 or older with acute or convalescent COVID-19. Both conserved end residues are part of each CDR3. D genes are given only for firm matches. For some rows the clone size is stated as once, few or many, or as a class when expanded; others skip it.

CDR3	DNA	J	V	D	size
CASTPQGNTEAFF	TGTGCCAGCACCCCACAGGGAAACACTGAAGCTTTCTTT	TRBJ1-1	TRBV6-2/TRBV6-3	NA	NA
CASRHGQSGNTIYF	TGCGCCAGCAGACACGGACAGTCTGGAAACACCATATATTTT	TRBJ1-3	TRBV5-1	NA	NA
CASSVDRGRGQYF	TGTGCCAGCTCAGTTGACAGGGGGCGCGGGCAGTATTTT	TRBJ2-3	TRBV18	TRBD1	once
CASSLGGGISSYEQYF	TGTGCCAGCAGCTTGGGAGGGGGAATAAGCTCCTACGAGCAGTACTTC	TRBJ2-7	TRBV5-4	NA	NA
CATSDSKTGSGNTIYF	TGTGCCACCAGTGACTCCAAGACAGGGTCTGGAAACACCATATATTTT	TRBJ1-3	TRBV24-1	TRBD1	NA
CASSLTQNLYGYTF	TGTGCCAGCAGCTTAACACAGAATCTCTATGGCTACACCTTC	TRBJ1-2	TRBV5-5	NA	NA
CASSSIGGRTEAFF	TGTGCCAGCAGTTCTATTGGGGGGAGGACTGAAGCTTTCTTT	TRBJ1-1	TRBV6-5	NA	NA
CASSYDPAGSYEQYF	TGTGCCAGCAGTTACGATCCAGCGGGCTCCTACGAGCAGTACTTC	TRBJ2-7	TRBV6-5	NA	NA
CASSSGPQGVFGYTF	TGTGCCAGCAGTTCGGGCCCGCAGGGGGTTTTTGGCTACACCTTC	TRBJ1-2	TRBV28	TRBD1	NA
CASSQSSSGSLLFNEQFF	TGTGCCAGCAGTCAATCTAGTAGCGGCTCCTTACTCTTCAATGAGCAGTTCTTC	TRBJ2-1	TRBV6-6	NA	NA
CASSLGPSGGKGTQYF	TGTGCCAGCAGCCTGGGCCCTAGCGGGGGGAAGGGAACGCAGTATTTT	TRBJ2-3	TRBV5-6	TRBD2	NA
CSVEGGWSAGNTIYF	TGCAGCGTTGAAGGAGGGTGGTCAGCTGGAAACACCATATATTTT	TRBJ1-3	TRBV29-1	NA	NA
CASSLSGELFF	TGTGCCAGCAGTTTGTCGGGGGAGCTGTTTTTT	TRBJ2-2	TRBV12-3/TRBV12-4	NA	once
CASSGQGATNEKLFF	TGCGCCAGCAGCGGTCAGGGGGCAACTAATGAAAAACTGTTTTTT	TRBJ1-4	TRBV5-1	TRBD1	NA
CASSTGQGNNEQYF	TGTGCCAGTAGTACCGGACAGGGGAACAACGAGCAGTACTTC	TRBJ2-7	TRBV19	TRBD1	NA
CASSEAWKGASPLHF	TGTGCCAGCAGTGAAGCGTGGAAGGGGGCTTCACCCCTCCACTTT	TRBJ1-6	TRBV6-1	TRBD1	NA
CASSAGYTGELFF	TGTGCCAGTAGCGCCGGTTACACCGGGGAGCTGTTTTTT	TRBJ2-2	TRBV19	NA	NA
CASSLVWGGSHSYEQYF	TGTGCCAGCAGCTTGGTATGGGGAGGATCCCACTCCTACGAGCAGTACTTC	TRBJ2-7	TRBV5-6	NA	NA
CASSKRQGTQMDYGYTF	TGTGCCAGTAGTAAAAGGCAGGGGACCCAAATGGACTATGGCTACACCTTC	TRBJ1-2	TRBV19	NA	medium-sized
CASSSLARQETQYF	TGCGCCAGCAGCTCCCTAGCGAGGCAAGAGACCCAGTACTTC	TRBJ2-5	TRBV5-1	NA	once
CASSSTGTGFNEQFF	TGCGCCAGCAGCTCAACCGGGACAGGCTTCAATGAGCAGTTCTTC	TRBJ2-1	TRBV5-1	TRBD1	NA
CASSSWYSGEGRTDTQYF	TGCGCCAGCAGCTCCTGGTATTCGGGGGAGGGTCGCACAGATACGCAGTATTTT	TRBJ2-3	TRBV5-1	TRBD2	NA
CATKLDGDRNNEQFF	TGCGCCACCAAACTGGATGGGGACAGAAACAATGAGCAGTTCTTC	TRBJ2-1	TRBV5-1	TRBD1	NA
CASSQGTINEQFF	TGTGCCAGCAGCCAGGGGACTATCAATGAGCAGTTCTTC	TRBJ2-1	TRBV3-1/TRBV3-2	TRBD2	NA
CASSWAVSNQPQHF	TGTGCCAGCAGTTGGGCAGTTAGCAATCAGCCCCAGCATTTT	TRBJ1-5	TRBV2	NA	NA
CASSSYRVNEQYF	TGTGCCAGCAGTTCATACAGGGTTAACGAGCAGTACTTC	TRBJ2-7	TRBV6-2/TRBV6-3	NA	few
CSAVTGATYGYTF	TGCAGCGCCGTGACAGGGGCTACCTATGGCTACACCTTC	TRBJ1-2	TRBV29-1	TRBD1	NA
CASRLGWGVGYEQYF	TGTGCCAGCAGGTTGGGTTGGGGGGTCGGCTACGAGCAGTACTTC	TRBJ2-7	TRBV6-6	NA	NA
CASSEGTATTNEKLFF	TGTGCCAGCAGTGAAGGGACTGCTACAACTAATGAAAAACTGTTTTTT	TRBJ1-4	TRBV2	NA	NA
CASSVLDINTEAFF	TGTGCCAGCAGCGTCCTGGACATCAACACTGAAGCTTTCTTT	TRBJ1-1	TRBV9	NA	NA
CASSRRRETQYF	TGTGCCAGCAGTCGACGGCGGGAGACCCAGTACTTC	TRBJ2-5	TRBV12-3/TRBV12-4	NA	NA
CASSLSPAGHRELFF	TGTGCCAGCAGCTTGTCCCCAGCGGGCCACCGGGAGCTGTTTTTT	TRBJ2-2	TRBV5-8	NA	NA
CASSLTALHSPLHF	TGTGCCAGCAGTCTGACAGCGCTCCATTCACCCCTCCACTTT	TRBJ1-6	TRBV6-2/TRBV6-3	NA	NA
CASSFDRNIQYF	TGTGCCAGCAGCTTTGACAGAAACATTCAGTACTTC	TRBJ2-4	TRBV7-9	NA	once
CATSRDLIAGGYEQYF	TGTGCCACCAGCAGAGATCTGATAGCGGGGGGGTACGAGCAGTACTTC	TRBJ2-7	TRBV15	TRBD2	NA
CASSVGSSSTDTQYF	TGTGCCAGCAGCGTAGGTAGCTCTAGCACAGATACGCAGTATTTT	TRBJ2-3	TRBV9	NA	NA
CASSPGLAVLYEQYF	TGTGCCAGCAGCCCCGGACTAGCGGTCCTCTACGAGCAGTACTTC	TRBJ2-7	TRBV7-2	TRBD2	NA
CASSQSTLGTGNEKLFF	TGCGCCAGCAGCCAGTCAACTCTCGGGACAGGGAATGAAAAACTGTTTTTT	TRBJ1-4	TRBV4-1	TRBD1	NA
CASSYTSGPTDTQYF	TGCGCCAGCAGTTACACTAGCGGGCCCACAGATACGCAGTATTTT	TRBJ2-3	TRBV5-1	TRBD2	NA
CASSSGGPQGETQYF	TGTGCCAGCAGCTCCGGTGGACCCCAGGGGGAGACCCAGTACTTC	TRBJ2-5	TRBV7-9	NA	NA
CASSPGGAGRNEQFF	TGCGCCAGCAGCCCTGGAGGTGCGGGAAGGAATGAGCAGTTCTTC	TRBJ2-1	TRBV10-1	NA	NA
CASSVGGRGSNQPQHF	TGTGCCAGCTCAGTAGGAGGCAGGGGTAGCAATCAGCCCCAGCATTTT	TRBJ1-5	TRBV18	NA	NA
CAISESGDYYEQYF	TGTGCCATCAGTGAGTCCGGGGATTACTACGAGCAGTACTTC	TRBJ2-7	TRBV10-3	NA	once
CASSSTGGFRDTQYF	TGTGCCAGCAGTTCGACAGGGGGCTTTCGAGATACGCAGTATTTT	TRBJ2-3	TRBV27	TRBD1	NA
CATHGHEAYEQYF	TGTGCCACCCACGGACACGAAGCCTACGAGCAGTACTTC	TRBJ2-7	TRBV6-6	NA	NA
CASSPGSSYNEQFF	TGTGCCAGCAGTCCAGGAAGCTCCTACAATGAGCAGTTCTTC	TRBJ2-1	TRBV7-3	NA	NA
CASSLARGPNQPQHF	TGTGCCAGCAGCTTAGCGCGGGGTCCCAATCAGCCCCAGCATTTT	TRBJ1-5	TRBV7-2	NA	NA
CSVQGDSYEQYF	TGCAGCGTACAGGGAGACTCCTACGAGCAGTACTTC	TRBJ2-7	TRBV29-1	NA	NA
CASTFWDRENEKLFF	TGTGCCAGCACCTTCTGGGACAGGGAGAATGAAAAACTGTTTTTT	TRBJ1-4	TRBV7-9	TRBD1	NA
CASSPIYGTSGTGRETQYF	TGTGCCAGCAGCCCAATCTATGGGACTAGCGGGACCGGGAGAGAGACCCAGTACTTC	TRBJ2-5	TRBV14	TRBD2	NA
CASSLGSTLGEGEKLFF	TGCGCCAGCAGCTTGGGGTCGACGTTGGGCGAGGGTGAAAAACTGTTTTTT	TRBJ1-4	TRBV5-1	NA	NA
CASSVVPGLNTEAFF	TGTGCCAGCAGCGTAGTACCGGGGTTGAACACTGAAGCTTTCTTT	TRBJ1-1	TRBV9	NA	once
CASSQAGHYEKLFF	TGTGCCAGCAGCCAAGCTGGCCACTACGAAAAACTGTTTTTT	TRBJ1-4	TRBV4-2	NA	NA